Listed below are T cell receptor beta chains from one sample, sequenced in a study of CD8 T cells in Susac syndrome. TCRdb reprocessed the immunoSEQ multiplex PCR reads with MiXCR, giving one entry per CDR3 protein. The table includes more than 95,000 distinct CDR3 sequences, over 85% detected once. The sample was CD8+ T cells from PBMCs. The receptors here all came from a human donor with Susac syndrome. The CDR3 runs from the conserved cysteine through the conserved F or W. The D gene is left open where the match is weak. Only part of the rows carry a size: once, few, many, or a class if the clone is expanded.

J | D | V | size | CDR3 | DNA
TRBJ1-5 | - | TRBV2 | - | CASSEGFSNQPQHF | TGTGCCAGCAGTGAGGGTTTCAGCAATCAGCCCCAGCATTTT
TRBJ2-1 | TRBD2 | TRBV20-1 | - | CSARGLAGALDNEQFF | TGCAGTGCTAGAGGACTAGCGGGGGCCCTTGACAATGAGCAGTTCTTC
TRBJ1-3 | - | TRBV15 | - | CATSRDRGAGNTIYF | TGTGCCACCAGCAGAGATCGGGGGGCGGGAAACACCATATATTTT
TRBJ2-1 | - | TRBV5-1 | - | CASNSGDPDNEQFF | TGCGCCAGCAACTCAGGGGATCCGGACAATGAGCAGTTCTTC
TRBJ1-2 | TRBD1 | TRBV6-2/TRBV6-3 | - | CAGKQRGQLYGYTF | TGTGCCGGCAAGCAGAGGGGACAGCTCTATGGCTACACCTTC
TRBJ1-5 | - | TRBV23-1 | - | CASSLGKQPQHF | TGCGCCAGCAGTCTGGGGAAACAGCCCCAGCATTTT
TRBJ1-5 | TRBD1 | TRBV29-1 | once | CSVGTGSNQPQHF | TGCAGCGTAGGGACAGGCTCTAATCAGCCCCAGCATTTT
TRBJ2-3 | - | TRBV4-3 | - | CASSPGTRGTDTQYF | TGCGCCAGCAGCCCCGGCACCAGGGGCACAGATACGCAGTATTTT
TRBJ2-2 | TRBD2 | TRBV7-6 | - | CASSTTSVLNTGELFF | TGTGCCAGCAGCACCACTAGCGTGCTGAACACCGGGGAGCTGTTTTTT
TRBJ1-1 | - | TRBV5-6 | - | CASIPAKTTMNTEAFF | TGTGCCAGCATTCCGGCAAAAACGACGATGAACACTGAAGCTTTCTTT
TRBJ2-7 | TRBD2 | TRBV5-6 | - | CASSEEGTSGAYEQYF | TGTGCCAGCAGTGAGGAGGGGACTAGCGGGGCCTACGAGCAGTACTTC
TRBJ2-2 | - | TRBV20-1 | - | CSARDRGLANTGELFF | TGCAGTGCTAGAGATAGGGGGTTGGCGAACACCGGGGAGCTGTTTTTT
TRBJ1-5 | TRBD1 | TRBV6-2/TRBV6-3 | once | CASSYEGGQGNQPQHF | TGTGCCAGCAGTTACGAAGGGGGACAGGGCAATCAGCCCCAGCATTTT
TRBJ1-2 | TRBD1 | TRBV20-1 | - | CSAPGQGEYGYTF | TGCAGTGCTCCCGGACAGGGGGAGTATGGCTACACCTTC
TRBJ2-7 | TRBD1 | TRBV11-1 | - | CASSYTGGVDYEQYF | TGTGCCAGCAGTTATACAGGGGGCGTCGATTACGAGCAGTACTTC
TRBJ2-6 | - | TRBV25-1 | - | CASSESEIPFSGANVLTF | TGTGCCAGCAGTGAATCTGAGATACCCTTCTCTGGGGCCAACGTCCTGACTTTC
TRBJ2-5 | - | TRBV7-6 | - | CASSQPQGGQETQYF | TGTGCCAGCAGCCAGCCGCAGGGTGGACAAGAGACCCAGTACTTC
TRBJ1-1 | - | TRBV7-9 | once | CASSLGWTAPSEGNTEAFF | TGTGCCAGCAGCTTGGGCTGGACAGCACCTTCGGAGGGGAACACTGAAGCTTTCTTT
TRBJ2-5 | TRBD2 | TRBV13 | - | CASSLGLAGIQETQYF | TGTGCCAGCAGCCTCGGACTAGCGGGAATCCAAGAGACCCAGTACTTC
TRBJ2-3 | - | TRBV30 | - | CAWAGTGNTDTQYF | TGTGCCTGGGCCGGGACTGGAAACACAGATACGCAGTATTTT